This TCR beta chain came from a study of blood T cell repertoires in COVID-19. Whole-study context: Spain, Italy and the United States supplied samples that represented acute and convalescent COVID-19. PBMCs, B-cell-depleted T cells, or T cells provided the cDNA or gDNA that made up the material.

TCRdb's copy holds only in-frame clones and misses some; the assay was immunoSEQ multiplex PCR. The table lists some 250,000 clones, 70% to 75% of them singletons, with 3% to 3.5% in the top ten. Germline assignment: CDR1 SGHNT and CDR2 YYREEE (reference sequence). Trimming removed 4 bases from V and 4 bases from J, with 4 bases in between. This CDR3 region has 11 residues. Notes on this clone: A much larger clone sits a single nucleotide away, making a read error possible. Other DNA variants within this sample encode the same CDR3.

This TCR was sampled from a woman older than 75 with acute or convalescent COVID-19. The chain couples TRBV5-4 to TRBJ2-3, with D unresolved. The sequencing sample was made of peripheral blood. The CDR3 protein is CASSLSDTQYF. The CDR3 DNA sequence: TGTGCCAGCAGCCTTTCAGATACGCAGTATTTT.